This is a list of T cell receptor beta chains from one sample in a study of cytotoxic CD8 clonotypes in ibrutinib-treated CLL. Libraries were prepared by immunoSEQ multiplex PCR; TCRdb keeps only in-frame clonotypes and omits some of them. The sample lists roughly 18,000 clones, 65% to 85% occurring once. Specimen: PBMCs, collected before ibrutinib treatment. All receptors come from a human donor with chronic lymphocytic leukemia. Each CDR3 is given without its conserved first and last residue.

v_gene: TRBV28; j_gene: TRBJ2-7; CDR3aa: ASSSGGGYEQY
v_gene: TRBV5-1; j_gene: TRBJ1-1; CDR3aa: ASSRGGQGEQAF
v_gene: TRBV4-3; j_gene: TRBJ1-1; CDR3aa: ASSQESVNTEAF
v_gene: TRBV7-2; j_gene: TRBJ2-7; CDR3aa: ASSFSGGAYEQY
v_gene: TRBV20-1; j_gene: TRBJ2-7; CDR3aa: SADNYEQY
v_gene: TRBV7-6; j_gene: TRBJ2-7; CDR3aa: ASSATGSYEQY
v_gene: TRBV10-1; j_gene: TRBJ1-1; CDR3aa: ASSESLKRTVSNTEAF
v_gene: TRBV5-4; j_gene: TRBJ2-5; CDR3aa: ASSFRLAGGSTVGTQY
v_gene: TRBV11-2; j_gene: TRBJ1-3; CDR3aa: ASSFDPRGYSGNTIY
v_gene: TRBV2; j_gene: TRBJ2-7; CDR3aa: ASRRGYYEQY
v_gene: TRBV6-1; j_gene: TRBJ1-4; CDR3aa: ASSETVAVNEKLF
v_gene: TRBV7-9; j_gene: TRBJ2-7; CDR3aa: ASSFSDYISYEQY
v_gene: TRBV2; j_gene: TRBJ2-5; CDR3aa: ASSGLGGETQY
v_gene: TRBV5-4; j_gene: TRBJ2-5; CDR3aa: ASSLQGGRETQY
v_gene: TRBV6-4; j_gene: TRBJ1-1; CDR3aa: ASSATGGAGMNTEAF
v_gene: TRBV4-2; j_gene: TRBJ2-2; CDR3aa: ASSQETSGGLDTGELF
v_gene: TRBV5-6; j_gene: TRBJ2-5; CDR3aa: ASSLGGRETQY
v_gene: TRBV6-1; j_gene: TRBJ2-7; CDR3aa: ASSEMEGTGSYEQY
v_gene: TRBV10-3; j_gene: TRBJ1-1; CDR3aa: AISVRPGLNTEAF
v_gene: TRBV6-1; j_gene: TRBJ1-1; CDR3aa: ASWVNTEAF
v_gene: TRBV7-6; j_gene: TRBJ2-5; CDR3aa: ASSLVGQGAVTQY
v_gene: TRBV10-3; j_gene: TRBJ2-5; CDR3aa: AISESSAGGPKTQY
v_gene: TRBV10-3; j_gene: TRBJ2-5; CDR3aa: AISAIGETQY
v_gene: TRBV5-4; j_gene: TRBJ1-2; CDR3aa: ASSSTAGQGTNYGYT
v_gene: TRBV6-5; j_gene: TRBJ1-1; CDR3aa: ASSLQGRGEAF
v_gene: TRBV6-6; j_gene: TRBJ2-5; CDR3aa: ATVDASGGNQETQY
v_gene: TRBV7-2; j_gene: TRBJ2-2; CDR3aa: ASSLLQHTGELF
v_gene: TRBV5-1; j_gene: TRBJ1-2; CDR3aa: ASSFGAAYGYT
v_gene: TRBV9; j_gene: TRBJ2-1; CDR3aa: ASSVQGNSYNEQF
v_gene: TRBV6-5; j_gene: TRBJ2-1; CDR3aa: ASSYSSGTGWDEQF
v_gene: TRBV7-6; j_gene: TRBJ2-2; CDR3aa: ASSLAHPQGWDTGELF
v_gene: TRBV21-1; j_gene: TRBJ1-1; CDR3aa: ASSSRDMNTEAF
v_gene: TRBV2; j_gene: TRBJ1-2; CDR3aa: ASSYAAGIVDGYT
v_gene: TRBV6-5; j_gene: TRBJ1-5; CDR3aa: ATWEAQGGQPQH
v_gene: TRBV5-4; j_gene: TRBJ2-1; CDR3aa: ASSPIRGFNEQF
v_gene: TRBV7-2; j_gene: TRBJ2-2; CDR3aa: ASSLNGGSLPGELF
v_gene: TRBV7-2; j_gene: TRBJ2-7; CDR3aa: ASSWRGGGEGSYEQY
v_gene: TRBV5-1; j_gene: TRBJ1-5; CDR3aa: ASSPGQINQPQH
v_gene: TRBV9; j_gene: TRBJ2-2; CDR3aa: ASSEAAFNTGELF
v_gene: TRBV7-8; j_gene: TRBJ2-7; CDR3aa: ASSLAVTGGGEQY
v_gene: TRBV4-3; j_gene: TRBJ1-1; CDR3aa: ASSQDGSMNTEAF
v_gene: TRBV5-4; j_gene: TRBJ1-4; CDR3aa: ASSIKTGGGGKLF
v_gene: TRBV7-2; j_gene: TRBJ1-2; CDR3aa: ASSPRVYGCT
v_gene: TRBV30; j_gene: TRBJ1-2; CDR3aa: AWSRDENYGYT
v_gene: TRBV28; j_gene: TRBJ1-5; CDR3aa: ASSSSGRGSNQPQH
v_gene: TRBV19; j_gene: TRBJ2-7; CDR3aa: ASTPSGTQSYEQY
v_gene: TRBV4-3; j_gene: TRBJ1-1; CDR3aa: ASSQDPFWEGQAF
v_gene: TRBV2; j_gene: TRBJ2-2; CDR3aa: ASSERGLAGTNTGELF
v_gene: TRBV5-6; j_gene: TRBJ1-2; CDR3aa: ASSSWGTGTNYGYT
v_gene: TRBV7-3; j_gene: TRBJ2-1; CDR3aa: ASSERDSYNEQF
v_gene: TRBV28; j_gene: TRBJ1-5; CDR3aa: ASSSNKPGQGRNQPQH